The present T cell receptor (beta chain) was sequenced within a study of T cell changes during pregnancy in multiple sclerosis. The germline V and J ends were trimmed by 1 base and 4 bases, with 7 bases remaining between them. Per germline, CDR1 LNHDA and CDR2 SQIVND (reference sequence). There are 14 residues in the CDR3. Using immunoSEQ multiplex PCR, the repertoire was profiled, and TCRdb retains in-frame clones only, with some absent. The data contain 40,000 or so clones, 75% to 95% of them singletons. This TCR was sampled from a female donor with multiple sclerosis, enrolled in a pregnancy study. This material consisted of CD8+ T cells from peripheral blood mononuclear cells, taken after pregnancy. The chain has TRBV19 and TRBJ2-2, with a possible D match to TRBD2 (5 bases). This CDR3 reads CASSIAGSTGELFF. The CDR3 DNA is TGTGCCAGTAGTATAGCGGGGAGCACCGGGGAGCTGTTTTTT.